This T cell receptor (beta chain) was captured in a study of blood T cells in healthy people across ages. A second PCR of 7 to 11 cycles used a sample-barcoded 5' primer and a J-beta primer mix. TCRdb re-called the 5' RACE reads with MiXCR, one entry per CDR3 protein. The sample lists about a million distinct CDR3 sequences; approximately 49% were seen once. The sequence came from a man aged 30 to 39 in good health. Sequences were obtained from blood.

The CDR3: CASSWGAGEAFF. Here the CDR3 DNA reads TGTGCCAGCAGCTGGGGGGCAGGTGAAGCTTTCTTT. The chain uses TRBV7-9 and TRBJ1-1; possible D gene TRBD1, 6 bases. Trimming cost V 4 bases and J 7 bases, with 10 bases left between them. The germline gives CDR1 SEHNR, CDR2 FQNEAQ (reference sequence). There are 12 residues in the CDR3.